This TCR beta chain is from a study of vaccination and CD4 T cells after COVID-19. Treatment in this sample: roughly 10-day PBMC culture with coronavirus spike peptide pools or control peptides (ViraFEST assay). Oncomine TCR Beta short-read sequencing was applied to DNA from cultured CD4+ T cells. Via MiXCR, TCRdb re-called the PCR reads, giving one row per CDR3 protein. Counted here are over 15,000 distinct CDR3 sequences, around 73% occurring once; the ten biggest clones make up about a tenth. CDR1 and CDR2 from the germline V gene are SEHNR and FQNEAQ (reference sequence). The CDR3 covers 16 residues. After removal of 5 bases from V and 5 bases from J, the junction contained 12 bases not matched to a gene. As regards this clonotype: Its target is unknown.

The receptor was isolated from a human donor who had recovered from COVID-19. The chain carries TRBV7-9 and TRBJ1-2, with TRBD1 matching 9 bases. Sequenced material: CD4+ T cells from blood, cultured in vitro. The CDR3 here is CASSLRTGQGAYGYTF. The CDR3 DNA follows: TGTGCCAGCAGCCTCCGGACGGGACAGGGAGCATATGGCTACACCTTC. Supplemented by reference TRBV7-9 and TRBJ1-2, the full variable domain reads DTGVSQNPRHKITKRGQNVTFRCDPISEHNRLYWYRQTLGQGPEFLTYFQNEAQLEKSRLLSDRFSAERPKGSFSTLEIQRTEQGDSAMYLCASSLRTGQGAYGYTFGSGTRLTVV.